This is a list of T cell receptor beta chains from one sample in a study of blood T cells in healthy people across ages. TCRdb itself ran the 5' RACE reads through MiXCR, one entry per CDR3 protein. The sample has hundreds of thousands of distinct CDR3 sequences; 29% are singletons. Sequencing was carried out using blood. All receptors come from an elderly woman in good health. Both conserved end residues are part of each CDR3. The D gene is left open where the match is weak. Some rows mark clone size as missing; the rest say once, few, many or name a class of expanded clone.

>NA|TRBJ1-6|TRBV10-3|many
CAISESSGNSPLHF
TGTGCCATCAGTGAGTCTTCCGGCAATTCACCCCTCCACTTT
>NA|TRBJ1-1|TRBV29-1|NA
CGPSGLLGGNTEAFF
TGCGGCCCGTCGGGACTTCTGGGAGGGAACACTGAAGCTTTCTTT
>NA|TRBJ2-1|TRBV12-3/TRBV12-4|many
CASSARGTWDAYELQFF
TGTGCCAGCAGTGCACGAGGGACTTGGGACGCTTATGAGTTACAGTTCTTC
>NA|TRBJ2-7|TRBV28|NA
CASRLTGPFSYEQYF
TGTGCCAGCAGACTTACAGGCCCCTTCTCCTACGAGCAGTACTTC
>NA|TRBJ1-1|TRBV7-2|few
CASSLGGGWATEAFF
TGTGCCAGCAGCTTAGGCGGCGGGTGGGCAACTGAAGCTTTCTTT
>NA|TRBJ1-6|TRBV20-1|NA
CSARGGRGRSSPLHF
TGCAGTGCTAGAGGGGGCAGGGGAAGGAGTTCACCCCTCCACTTT
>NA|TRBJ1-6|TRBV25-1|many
CASSGQMPSSYNSPLHF
TGTGCCAGCAGTGGACAGATGCCGAGCTCCTATAATTCACCCCTCCACTTT
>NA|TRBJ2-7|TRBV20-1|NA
CSARARGLGGDEQYF
TGCAGTGCTAGAGCGAGAGGGTTAGGGGGGGATGAGCAGTACTTC
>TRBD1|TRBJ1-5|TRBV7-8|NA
CASSFARDRGGSGNQPQQF
TGTGCCAGCAGCTTCGCCCGGGACAGGGGAGGGTCAGGCAATCAGCCCCAGCAGTTT
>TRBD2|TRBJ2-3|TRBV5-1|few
CASSFGTSGGGTDTQYF
TGCGCCAGCAGCTTTGGGACTAGCGGGGGGGGCACAGATACGCAGTATTTT
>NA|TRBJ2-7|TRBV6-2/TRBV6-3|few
CASSHPWGFLSYEQYF
TGTGCCAGCAGTCACCCTTGGGGATTTCTCTCCTACGAGCAGTACTTC
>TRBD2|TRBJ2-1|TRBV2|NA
CVSKERGWDEQFF
TGTGTCAGCAAAGAGCGGGGTTGGGATGAGCAGTTCTTC
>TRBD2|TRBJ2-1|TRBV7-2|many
CASSLAILSGTSGSSYNEQFF
TGTGCCAGCAGCTTAGCTATATTATCCGGGACTAGCGGGAGCTCCTACAATGAGCAGTTCTTC
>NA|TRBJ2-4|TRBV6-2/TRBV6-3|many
CASSYSNIQYF
TGTGCCAGCAGTTACTCGAACATTCAGTACTTC
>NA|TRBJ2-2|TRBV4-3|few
CASSQDPLVGGELFF
TGCGCCAGCAGCCAAGATCCACTAGTTGGTGGGGAGCTGTTTTTT
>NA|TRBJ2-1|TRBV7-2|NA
CASSLAATDYNEQFF
TGTGCCAGCAGCTTAGCGGCCACAGATTACAATGAGCAGTTCTTC
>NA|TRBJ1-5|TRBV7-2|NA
CASSFPGGPQHF
TGTGCCAGCAGCTTTCCTGGTGGGCCCCAGCATTTT
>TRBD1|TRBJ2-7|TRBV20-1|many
CSAKGTGREQYF
TGCAGTGCTAAAGGGACAGGGAGGGAGCAGTACTTC
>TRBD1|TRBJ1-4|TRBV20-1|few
CSASVAGGLATNEKLFF
TGCAGTGCTAGTGTGGCAGGGGGCCTCGCAACTAATGAAAAACTGTTTTTT
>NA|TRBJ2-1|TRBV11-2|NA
CASSFSTGVANEQFF
TGCGCCAGCAGCTTCTCAACGGGGGTGGCCAATGAGCAGTTCTTC
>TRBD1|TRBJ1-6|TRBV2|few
CASSEVRQGASPLHF
TGTGCCAGCAGTGAAGTTCGACAGGGGGCTTCACCCCTCCACTTT
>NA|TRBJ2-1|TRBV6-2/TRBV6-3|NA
CASARQGPGWNEQFF
TGTGCCAGCGCCCGCCAGGGTCCTGGTTGGAATGAGCAGTTCTTC
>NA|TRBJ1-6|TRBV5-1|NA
CASSLGNGPNSPLHF
TGCGCCAGCAGCTTGGGAAACGGACCTAATTCACCCCTCCACTTT
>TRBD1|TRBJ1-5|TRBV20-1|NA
CSARQGASQPQHF
TGCAGTGCTAGACAGGGGGCCAGTCAGCCCCAGCATTTT
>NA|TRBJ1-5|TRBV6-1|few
CASSLGRGPGQPQHF
TGTGCCAGCAGTCTAGGGAGGGGCCCTGGTCAGCCCCAGCATTTT
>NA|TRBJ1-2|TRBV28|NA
CASSFEGIPYGGYTF
TGTGCCAGCAGTTTCGAAGGGATCCCCTATGGGGGCTACACCTTC
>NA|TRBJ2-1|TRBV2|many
CASRPTKSSYNEQFF
TGTGCCAGCAGGCCGACTAAAAGCTCCTACAATGAGCAGTTCTTC
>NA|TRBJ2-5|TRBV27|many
CASRPRRASMRETQYF
TGTGCCAGCAGACCGCGTCGGGCGTCCATGCGAGAGACCCAGTACTTC
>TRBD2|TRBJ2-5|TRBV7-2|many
CASSSTSGGYQETQYF
TGTGCCAGCAGCTCGACTAGCGGGGGATATCAGGAGACCCAGTACTTC
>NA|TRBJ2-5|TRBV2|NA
CASKRSFRNEQYF
TGCGCGAGCAAGAGGAGCTTCCGCAATGAGCAGTACTTC
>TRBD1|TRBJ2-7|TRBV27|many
CASKRDSYTYEQYF
TGTGCCAGTAAAAGGGACAGTTATACCTACGAGCAGTACTTC
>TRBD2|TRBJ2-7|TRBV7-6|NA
CASSSRGGPTYNEQYF
TGCGCCAGCAGCTCCCGGGGGGGCCCAACCTACAATGAGCAGTACTTC
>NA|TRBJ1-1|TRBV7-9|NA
CASSSSVGAGANTEAFF
TGTGCCAGCAGCTCCTCCGTAGGTGCAGGGGCGAACACTGAAGCTTTCTTT
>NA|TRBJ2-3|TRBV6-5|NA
CASSQTGWRDTRYF
TGCGCCAGCAGCCAGACGGGCTGGCGGGATACGCGGTATTTT
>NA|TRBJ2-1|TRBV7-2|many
CASSLGSGADNEQFF
TGTGCCAGCAGCTTAGGGTCTGGAGCAGACAATGAGCAGTTCTTC
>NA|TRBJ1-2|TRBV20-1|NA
CSAIRNRGYTF
TGCAGTGCTATTCGGAATCGTGGCTACACCTTC
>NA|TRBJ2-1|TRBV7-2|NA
CASSVSTSSSYNEQFF
TGTGCCAGCAGCGTATCTACTAGCAGCTCCTACAATGAGCAGTTCTTC
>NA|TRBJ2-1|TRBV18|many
CASSPIVNSPYNEQFF
TGTGCCAGCTCACCGATTGTGAATAGCCCTTACAATGAGCAGTTCTTC
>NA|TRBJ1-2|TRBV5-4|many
CASSSITTGPQYGYTF
TGTGCCAGCAGCTCGATTACGACAGGACCCCAGTATGGCTACACCTTC
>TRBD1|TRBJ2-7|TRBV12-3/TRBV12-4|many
CASSPGQGASYEQYF
TGTGCCAGCAGTCCGGGACAGGGGGCTTCCTACGAGCAGTACTTC